These 32 T cell receptor beta chains were all obtained from the same sample, sequenced in a study of T cell repertoires in cytomegalovirus infection. No antigen is known for these receptors. Via MiXCR, TCRdb re-called the reads, giving one row per CDR3 protein. Among about 740,000 distinct CDR3 sequences listed, around 32% were seen once. The specimen comprised cultured PBMCs, sampled from culture after CMV antigen stimulation. The origin of the receptors is a human donor in good health (CMV status not recorded). Some clones in this sample may be carry-over from other donors' samples.

This clonotype was picked up many times. This chain links TRBV7-2 with TRBJ2-1, with D possibly TRBD2 on 6 matching bases. V was clipped by 0 bases and J by 10 bases, with 16 bases between them. The CDR3 covers 15 residues. Germline V lookup: CDR1 SGHTA, CDR2 FQGNSA. CDR3 coding DNA: TGTGCCAGCAGCTTAGCCCCGGGACTCTTCAGGGAGCAGTTCTTC. It encodes CASSLAPGLFREQFF.

For this clonotype: The junction differs from germline at one of its ends, possibly a read error. The chain uses TRBV7-6 and TRBJ2-1; D call uncertain. Germline V gene sequence: CDR1 SGHVS, CDR2 FNYEAQ. This CDR3 comprises 12 residues. CDR3 in DNA: TGTGCCAGCAGCTTAGATTGGGCTCGAGCCCTCTTC. Translation gives CASSLDWARALF.

This chain connects TRBV12-3 or TRBV12-4 to TRBJ1-5, with 7 bases matching TRBD1. The V and J ends lost 2 bases and 8 bases, in that order; junction bases with no gene match: 3. This CDR3 is built from 13 residues. The CDR3 is CASSLTGEEPQHF. The CDR3 coding sequence is TGTGCCAGCAGTTTAACAGGGGAAGAGCCCCAGCATTTT.

Here the CDR3 reads CASNDRGPETQYF. The CDR3 DNA is TGTGCCAGCAACGACAGGGGGCCGGAGACCCAGTACTTC. The gene calls are TRBV2 and TRBJ2-5; 10 bases agree with TRBD1. This CDR3 has 13 residues. The ends lost 7 bases at V and 5 bases at J; junction bases unmatched: 4. CDR1 is SNHLY, CDR2 FYNNEI, per germline.

V is TRBV6-1 and J is TRBJ1-2; D may be TRBD1 (5 bases). CDR3 length equals 12 residues. Trimming took 6 bases from V and 4 from J, leaving 9 bases between them. CDR1 and CDR2 from the germline V gene are MNHNS and SASEGT. CDR3 residues: CASRAGAYGYTF. CDR3 in DNA: TGTGCCAGCAGGGCCGGGGCCTATGGCTACACCTTC.

The rearrangement joins TRBV7-9 to TRBJ2-1; TRBD2 is a possible D gene (7 bases). Germline CDR1 SEHNR, CDR2 FQNEAQ (reference sequence). Trimming removed 5 bases from V and 4 bases from J, with 15 bases in between. The CDR3 extends over 15 amino acids. The CDR3 protein is CASSPRGGVYNEQFF. CDR3 coding DNA: TGTGCCAGCAGCCCGAGGGGGGGGGTATACAATGAGCAGTTCTTC.

The V call is TRBV29-1, the J call TRBJ1-5; D not certain. V lost 2 bases and J lost 2, with 19 bases in between. This CDR3 has 17 residues. The germline CDR1 and CDR2 sequences are SQVTM and ANQGSEA. The CDR3 nucleotides read TGCAGCGTTGAAAGTTTCCTTCGGGTCAGATGCAATCAGCCCCAGCATTTT. Amino acid sequence: CSVESFLRVRCNQPQHF. The whole variable domain, filled in from reference TRBV29-1 and TRBJ1-5, reads SAVISQKPSRDICQRGTSLTIQCQVDSQVTMMFWYRQQPGQSLTLIATANQGSEATYESGFVIDKFPISRPNLTFSTLTVSNMSPEDSSIYLCSVESFLRVRCNQPQHFGDGTRLSIL.

Here the CDR3 reads CASSSTRLAPFQETQYF. The CDR3 bases are TGTGCCAGCAGTTCCACAAGACTAGCACCTTTTCAAGAGACCCAGTACTTC. The chain links TRBV7-2 to TRBJ2-5; 7 nucleotides align to TRBD2. V dropped 6 bases and J dropped 2; count of bases not matched to a gene: 15. The V gene's germline CDR1 is SGHTA and CDR2 FQGNSA. The CDR3 has 17 amino acids. The full variable domain, with the rest looked up from reference TRBV7-2 and TRBJ2-5, is GAGVSQSPSNKVTEKGKDVELRCDPISGHTALYWYRQSLGQGLEFLIYFQGNSAPDKSGLPSDRFSAERTGGSVSTLTIQRTQQEDSAVYLCASSSTRLAPFQETQYFGPGTRLLVL.

On this clonotype: One junction end disagrees with the germline gene, perhaps due to a read error. The chain employs TRBV7-2 and TRBJ2-7, with 12 bases fitting TRBD1. The CDR3 covers 17 residues. Germline V gene data show CDR1 as SGHTA and CDR2 as FQGNSA. The CDR3 reads CDSSSGTGGGSSYEHYF. Here the CDR3 DNA reads TGTGACAGCAGCTCCGGGACAGGGGGCGGCAGCTCCTACGAGCATTACTTC.

The chain links TRBV5-4 to TRBJ1-6; D unresolved. CDR3 size: 16 residues. V was trimmed by 3 bases and J by 6 bases, leaving 16 bases between them. Germline CDR1 and CDR2: SGHNT and YYREEE (reference sequence). The CDR3 sequence is CASSWDKSGSNSPLHF. CDR3 in DNA: TGTGCCAGCAGCTGGGATAAATCGGGTAGTAATTCACCCCTCCACTTT.

The sample holds a few counts of this clonotype. The chain couples TRBV7-6 to TRBJ2-3; tentatively, D is TRBD2 (6 bases). V was cut by 4 bases and J by 9 bases, with 17 bases left in between. The CDR3 is 14 residues long. From germline, CDR1 is SGHVS and CDR2 FNYEAQ. CDR3 in DNA: TGTGCCAGCAGCTCGCCTCTGACTAGGAGCACGCAGTATTTT. Translated: CASSSPLTRSTQYF.

This clonotype is a singleton in its sample. The V gene is TRBV20-1, the J gene TRBJ2-3; possibly TRBD2 for D (5 bases). Trimming removed 1 base from V and 0 bases from J, with 8 bases in between. This CDR3 is 14 amino acids long. Germline V lookup: CDR1 DFQATT, CDR2 SNEGSKA (reference sequence). This CDR3 reads CSARGRESTDTQYF. The CDR3 DNA reads as TGCAGTGCTAGAGGTCGGGAAAGCACAGATACGCAGTATTTT.

This clonotype has more than one count but fewer than ten. CDR3 bases: TGTGCCAGCAGTTTAGTTGAGGGGGTGAGGACTGAAGCTTTCTTT. It is translated as CASSLVEGVRTEAFF. This chain connects TRBV12-3 or TRBV12-4 to TRBJ1-1, with a tentative D call TRBD1 (6 bases). CDR3 size: 15 residues. The V gene lost 1 base and the J gene lost 5 bases, with 14 bases spanning the gap.

This clonotype has a handful of counts. The chain uses TRBV7-2 and TRBJ1-3; no reliable D call. Germline CDR1 is SGHTA and CDR2 is FQGNSA. The CDR3 is 16 residues long. Trimming shortened V by 3 bases and J by 1 base, and 13 bases separated the two germline ends. The CDR3 DNA reads as TGTGCCAGCAGCTTGGCCAGGACCCCTTCTGGAAACACCATATATTTT. It codes for CASSLARTPSGNTIYF.

This clonotype was counted ten times or more. The chain links TRBV7-2 to TRBJ1-2; D not resolved. Germline V gene lookup returns CDR1 SGHTA and CDR2 FQGNSA. V was cut by 1 base and J by 4 bases, with 7 bases left in between. This CDR3 is built from 13 residues. The CDR3 DNA sequence: TGTGCCAGCAGCTTAGTGGTGAGCTATGGCTACACCTTC. It encodes CASSLVVSYGYTF.

The rearrangement joins TRBV12-3 or TRBV12-4 to TRBJ2-5; 7 bases match TRBD1. This CDR3 has 13 residues. Trimming cost V 6 bases and J 7 bases; bases outside gene matches: 8. The CDR3 spells CASSQTGRGTQYF. As DNA, the CDR3 is TGTGCCAGCAGCCAGACAGGGCGAGGGACCCAGTACTTC.

The chain carries TRBV12-3 or TRBV12-4 and TRBJ2-3; D is unclear. Trimming cost V 1 base and J 6 bases, with 5 bases left between them. CDR3 size: 12 residues. CDR3 region: CASSLGDDTQYF. In nucleotides, the CDR3 is TGTGCCAGCAGTTTAGGGGATGATACGCAGTATTTT.

This clonotype was seen once. The CDR3 sequence: CSARYLAGSSTGTAETQYF. The CDR3 coding sequence is TGCAGTGCTAGATACTTGGCCGGTTCCTCGACAGGGACCGCGGAGACCCAGTACTTC. This chain joins TRBV20-1 and TRBJ2-5; 7 nucleotides align to TRBD1. CDR1 and CDR2 from the germline V gene are DFQATT and SNEGSKA (reference sequence). The junction had 23 bases not matched to a gene; V was cut back by 2 bases and J by 5 bases. The CDR3 is 19 amino acids.

The genes are TRBV7-2 and TRBJ2-7, with D possibly being TRBD1 or TRBD2 (6 bases each). The germline V gene has CDR1 SGHTA and CDR2 FQGNSA. The CDR3 totals 16 residues. V was cut by 0 bases and J by 4 bases, with 16 bases left in between. The CDR3 DNA reads TGTGCCAGCAGCTTAGCGCTGGAGGGGGAGGAGTACGAGCAGTACTTC. Translation gives CASSLALEGEEYEQYF.

In its sample, this clonotype was seen a few times. The chain recombines TRBV20-1 with TRBJ1-1; D is unresolved. This CDR3 region has 13 residues. Trimming left V 4 bases short and J 7 bases short, with 16 bases between. CDR1 and CDR2 from the germline V gene are DFQATT and SNEGSKA (reference sequence). The CDR3 loop reads CSATSHVDNEAFF. CDR3 bases: TGCAGTGCTACCTCTCATGTAGACAATGAAGCTTTCTTT.

This clonotype was recorded many times. The J gene is TRBJ2-7, the V gene TRBV7-2; 11 bases align to TRBD1. The V gene's germline CDR1 is SGHTA and CDR2 FQGNSA. The J segment lost 3 bases and the V segment lost 4 bases, leaving 8 bases of the junction unmatched. The CDR3 runs 16 residues. This chain's CDR3 is CASSYLWGTGGYEQYF. DNA for the CDR3: TGTGCCAGCAGCTACCTTTGGGGGACAGGGGGCTACGAGCAGTACTTC.

This clonotype was found a few times. V usage is TRBV12-3 or TRBV12-4 and J usage is TRBJ2-2; TRBD2 aligns across 8 bases. The CDR3 has 15 residues. V shed 6 bases and J 5 bases; nucleotides not matched to a gene: 8. The CDR3 region is CASSSSGSNTGELFF. As DNA, the CDR3 is TGTGCCAGCAGCTCAAGCGGGAGTAATACCGGGGAGCTGTTTTTT.

The chain employs TRBV7-2 and TRBJ2-1; 13 bases are shared with TRBD2. The CDR3 is 15 residues long. In germline, CDR1 is SGHTA, CDR2 FQGNSA. Germline trimming cut 5 bases from V and 6 bases from J; bases unmatched to any gene: 4. In nucleotides, the CDR3 is TGTGCCAGCAGCACGGGACTAGCGGGGCTCAATGAGCAGTTCTTC. This codes for CASSTGLAGLNEQFF.

The chain combines TRBV6-2 or TRBV6-3 with TRBJ2-3, with D uncertain. Between the trimmed V and J ends, which lost 0 bases and 0 bases, there was a span of 10 bases. Germline CDR1 and CDR2: MNHEY and SVGEGT. The CDR3 totals 16 residues. CDR3 in DNA: TGTGCCAGCAGTTACTCTGCTGTAACTAGCACAGATACGCAGTATTTT. It specifies CASSYSAVTSTDTQYF.

The chain couples TRBV10-3 to TRBJ2-7; no definite D call. With 2 bases removed from V and 4 bases from J, the gap between germline ends came to 6 bases. The CDR3 contains 12 residues. Germline loops: CDR1 ENHRY, CDR2 SYGVKD. The CDR3, as DNA: TGTGCCATCAGTGAGGTAGGATACGAGCAGTACTTC. It specifies CAISEVGYEQYF.

This clonotype showed up just a few times. V gene TRBV2 combines with J gene TRBJ2-2; a weak D match, TRBD2 (5 bases). V shed 6 bases and J shed 1 base, with 6 bases lying between them. This CDR3 has 13 amino acids. Per the germline V gene, CDR1 is SNHLY and CDR2 is FYNNEI. CDR3 nucleotides: TGTGCCAGCAGGGAGGTGAACACCGGGGAGCTGTTTTTT. Protein: CASREVNTGELFF.

The V gene is TRBV7-2, the J gene TRBJ2-7, with unresolved D. The V end lost 1 base, the J end lost 6 bases, and 10 bases lay between the germline ends. CDR3 length: 13 residues. Looked up from germline, CDR1 is SGHTA and CDR2 is FQGNSA. CDR3 sequence reads: CASSLVRAGEQYF. The CDR3, as DNA: TGTGCCAGCAGCTTAGTTCGGGCTGGCGAGCAGTACTTC.

The chain recombines TRBV10-3 with TRBJ2-7, with TRBD2 matching over 9 bases. Per germline, CDR1 ENHRY and CDR2 SYGVKD. The CDR3 sequence is 14 residues long. V shed 6 bases and J 4 bases; nucleotides not matched to a gene: 7. CDR3 sequence reads: CAIRGSGSRYEQYF. In nucleotides, the CDR3 is TGTGCCATCAGGGGTAGCGGGAGCAGGTACGAGCAGTACTTC.

V is TRBV30 and J is TRBJ2-3; D call uncertain. The V end lost 5 bases, the J end lost 1 base, and 1 base lay between the germline ends. The CDR3 has 10 residues. Germline V gene lookup returns CDR1 GTSNPN and CDR2 SVGIG (reference sequence). This chain's CDR3 is CAWGTDTQYF. In nucleotides, the CDR3 is TGTGCCTGGGGCACAGATACGCAGTATTTT.

This clonotype came up a few times. The rearrangement uses TRBV6-6 and TRBJ1-6; 10 positions agree with TRBD1. CDR1 is MNHNY and CDR2 is SVGAGI in the germline V gene (reference sequence). Germline trimming cut 4 bases from V and 12 bases from J; bases unmatched to any gene: 9. The CDR3 loop spans 15 amino acids. The CDR3 DNA reads TGTGCCAGCAGTTTGGACAGGGGGGGAAAAAGACCCCTCCACTTT. It translates to CASSLDRGGKRPLHF.

The genes are TRBV6-8 and TRBJ2-3; 13 bases line up with TRBD2. This CDR3 is 20 amino acids long. Trimming removed 5 bases from V and 0 bases from J; junction bases left unmatched: 14. Per germline, CDR1 MNHGY and CDR2 SAAAGT. CDR3 DNA sequence: TGTGCCAGCAGTAAACAGAAGACTAGCGGGGGGTATTCTAGCACAGATACGCAGTATTTT. Translation gives CASSKQKTSGGYSSTDTQYF.

This CDR3 is CASSAGQGGNQPQHF. The DNA for the CDR3 is TGTGCCAGCAGCGCCGGACAGGGCGGGAATCAGCCCCAGCATTTT. This chain links TRBV7-6 with TRBJ1-5; 8 nucleotides line up with TRBD1. The CDR3 is made up of 15 amino acids. CDR1 is SGHVS, CDR2 FNYEAQ, per germline. V shed 5 bases, J shed 4 bases, and the junction held 7 bases outside the gene matches.